The clone carrying this T cell receptor beta chain has ten or more counts. The antigen remains undetermined. By quantitative 5'-RACE with molecular barcodes, the TCR beta libraries were made. Each CDR3 protein gets one entry after TCRdb re-called the 5' RACE reads with MiXCR. Of about 180,000 distinct CDR3 sequences listed, roughly 10% are singletons. This entry is derived from a study of CD8 T cells in ankylosing spondylitis. Regarding the study as a whole: Matched ankylosing spondylitis synovial fluid reportedly contained a significantly enriched population of disease-linked clones. Ankylosing spondylitis blood appeared to carry a characteristic TCR beta motif of roughly eight highly homologous variants. Clones that were linked to disease were CD8+ and were relatively rare in peripheral blood.

The TCR comes from a female donor with ankylosing spondylitis or in good health (not recorded which). The sequenced sample was blood, either unsorted or a sorted T cell fraction (not recorded which).

The CDR3 loop reads CASTPGAFTGELFF. CDR3 sequence (DNA): TGTGCCAGCACCCCAGGAGCCTTCACCGGGGAGCTGTTTTTT. V gene TRBV27 combines with J gene TRBJ2-2; D is undetermined. The length of the CDR3 is 14 residues. V lost 7 bases and J lost 4, with 13 bases in between. Germline-derived CDR1 and CDR2 are MNHEY and SMNVEV (reference sequence).